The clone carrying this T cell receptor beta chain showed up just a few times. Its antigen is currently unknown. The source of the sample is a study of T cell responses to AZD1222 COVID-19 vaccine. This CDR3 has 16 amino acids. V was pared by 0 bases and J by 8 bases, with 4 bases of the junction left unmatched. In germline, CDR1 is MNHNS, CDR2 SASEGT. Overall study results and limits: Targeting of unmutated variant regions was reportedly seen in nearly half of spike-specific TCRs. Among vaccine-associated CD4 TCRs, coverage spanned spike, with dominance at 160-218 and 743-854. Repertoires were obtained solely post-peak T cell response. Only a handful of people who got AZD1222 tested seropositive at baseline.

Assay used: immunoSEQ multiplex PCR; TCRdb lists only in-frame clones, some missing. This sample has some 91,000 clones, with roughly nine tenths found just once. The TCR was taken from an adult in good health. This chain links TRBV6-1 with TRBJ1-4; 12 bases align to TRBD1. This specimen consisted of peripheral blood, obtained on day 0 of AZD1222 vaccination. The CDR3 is CASSEATGTGGEKLFF. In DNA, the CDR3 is TGTGCCAGCAGTGAAGCCACCGGGACAGGGGGCGAAAAACTGTTTTTT.